This T cell receptor (beta chain) was sequenced in a study of T cells in Graves' hyperthyroidism and ophthalmopathy. TCR beta CDR3 region amplification was performed from RNA transcripts. HTBI primers were used for first-round RT-PCR of the TCR CDR3. TCRdb recomputed calls from the multiplex PCR reads with MiXCR, one row per CDR3 protein. Here the sample spans around 360,000 distinct CDR3 sequences, 15% being singletons. This CDR3 is 15 amino acids long. Germline V gives CDR1 WNHNN, CDR2 SYGVQD (reference sequence). Trimming pared 4 bases from V and 5 bases from J, leaving 16 bases between. Uncontrolled infection, other autoimmune disease, pregnancy and lactation each barred patients from inclusion. The PBMCs studied were ones that came from 10 ml fresh peripheral blood. For this clonotype: The antigen is unknown.

Study-wide points: Blood also contained most expanded thyroid clonotypes above 0.001.

This sequence originates from a woman aged 60-70 years with Graves' ophthalmopathy. Source material: blood. V is TRBV10-1 and J is TRBJ2-3, with D possibly TRBD2 on 5 matching bases. CDR3 DNA: TGCGCCAGCAGTGCCCGCTACCCGGCGGGAGATACGCAGTATTTT. It codes for CASSARYPAGDTQYF.